This TCR beta chain was observed in a study of Graves' ophthalmopathy and Graves' hyperthyroidism. CDR3 length equals 15 residues. Trimming took off 1 base at V and 3 bases at J, with 12 bases between the two ends. This clonotype came up many times. RNA transcripts were the template, and TCR beta CDR3 regions were amplified from them. The authors performed first-round RT-PCR with HTBI primers and then a second-round multiplex PCR. MiXCR, run by TCRdb on the multiplex PCR reads, gives a single entry per CDR3 protein. This table holds 600,000 to 650,000 distinct CDR3 sequences, 22% found once. Excluded were patients with other autoimmune diseases, uncontrolled infections, pregnancy or lactation.

The material sequenced was peripheral blood. This clonotype originated in a woman between 18 and 29 years old with stable Graves' hyperthyroidism. Some clones in this sample may be carry-over from other donors' samples. The chain recombines TRBV12-3 or TRBV12-4 with TRBJ1-1; TRBD1 might be the D (5 bases). CDR3 sequence (DNA): TGTGCCAGCAGTTTAGTCCAGGGATGGTACACTGAAGCTTTCTTT. It yields the protein CASSLVQGWYTEAFF.